Listed below are T cell receptor beta chains from one sample, sequenced in a study of long-term antiretroviral therapy in people with HIV. The data were produced by immunoSEQ multiplex PCR, yet TCRdb's version contains in-frame clones alone and is incomplete. The table records about 25,000 clones, approximately 83% of them present only once. The material was unsorted PBMCs, obtained 1.2 years after starting antiretroviral therapy. These receptors all stem from a man between 50 and 59 years old with HIV. The CDR3 runs from the conserved cysteine through the conserved F or W. The D gene is left open where the match is weak. A clone size is listed for some rows: how often the clone was seen (once, few, many), or a class if it is expanded.

D,J,size,V,CDR3,DNA
NA,TRBJ2-2,NA,TRBV29-1,CSVAGAPGRQRELFF,TGCAGCGTTGCCGGGGCCCCAGGGAGGCAGAGGGAGCTGTTTTTT
NA,TRBJ2-1,NA,TRBV23-1,CASSPRSGQFF,TGCGCCAGCAGTCCTAGAAGCGGGCAGTTCTTC
NA,TRBJ1-3,NA,TRBV28,CASSTQGEDSYSGNTIYF,TGTGCCAGCAGCACACAGGGAGAGGACTCCTACTCTGGAAACACCATATATTTT
TRBD2,TRBJ2-1,NA,TRBV9,CASSPGLVGNEQFF,TGTGCCAGCAGCCCTGGACTAGTAGGTAATGAGCAGTTCTTC
NA,TRBJ1-2,NA,TRBV28,CASSPSDTYGYTF,TGTGCCAGCAGCCCCTCGGACACCTATGGCTACACCTTC
NA,TRBJ1-5,once,TRBV7-2,CASSLGQGIINQPQHF,TGTGCCAGCAGCTTAGGGCAGGGAATTATCAATCAGCCCCAGCATTTT
NA,TRBJ1-5,NA,TRBV7-3,CASSPRLGNQPQHF,TGTGCCAGCAGCCCCCGTCTAGGCAATCAGCCCCAGCATTTT
TRBD1,TRBJ2-5,NA,TRBV9,CASSPQGTRGQETQYF,TGTGCCAGCAGCCCCCAGGGGACCAGGGGGCAAGAGACCCAGTACTTC
TRBD2,TRBJ2-1,NA,TRBV30,CAWSMVAGGDEQFF,TGTGCCTGGAGCATGGTAGCGGGGGGTGATGAGCAGTTCTTC
TRBD1,TRBJ2-7,NA,TRBV27,CASTARVRTGWGEQYF,TGTGCCAGCACTGCCCGAGTGCGGACAGGATGGGGCGAGCAGTACTTC
NA,TRBJ2-7,NA,TRBV4-1,CASSQALKQVGTYEQYF,TGCGCCAGCAGCCAAGCCCTTAAACAGGTTGGGACCTACGAGCAGTACTTC
NA,TRBJ1-1,once,TRBV27,CASSLTSENEAFF,TGTGCCAGCAGTTTAACGAGTGAGAATGAAGCTTTCTTT
NA,TRBJ2-3,NA,TRBV7-8,CASSPVYSVSTDTQYF,TGTGCCAGCAGCCCCGTGTATAGCGTTAGCACAGATACGCAGTATTTT
TRBD1,TRBJ1-5,NA,TRBV4-1,CASSQGPGQRTNQPQHF,TGCGCCAGCAGCCAAGGCCCGGGACAGAGGACCAATCAGCCCCAGCATTTT
NA,TRBJ1-1,NA,TRBV5-1,CASRRNTEAFF,TGCGCCAGCAGACGAAACACTGAAGCTTTCTTT
NA,TRBJ2-2,NA,TRBV2,CASSFQGRGTGELFF,TGTGCCAGCTCGTTTCAGGGAAGGGGCACCGGGGAGCTGTTTTTT
TRBD2,TRBJ2-1,NA,TRBV11-3,CASSLGTSGGQNEQFF,TGTGCCAGCAGCTTAGGGACTAGCGGGGGGCAGAATGAGCAGTTCTTC
NA,TRBJ1-1,NA,TRBV6-1,CASSEARGVANTEAFF,TGTGCCAGCAGTGAAGCGCGGGGGGTCGCGAACACTGAAGCTTTCTTT
NA,TRBJ2-5,NA,TRBV2,CASMGAGHTQETQYF,TGTGCCAGCATGGGGGCGGGACATACTCAAGAGACCCAGTACTTC
NA,TRBJ2-6,NA,TRBV6-1,CASSDSGANVLTF,TGTGCCAGCAGTGATTCCGGGGCCAACGTCCTGACTTTC
NA,TRBJ1-5,NA,TRBV6-1,CASSEAGTIGQPQHF,TGTGCCAGCAGTGAAGCAGGGACAATCGGTCAGCCCCAGCATTTT
NA,TRBJ1-2,once,TRBV5-4,CASSLPPTGSGYTF,TGTGCCAGCAGCCTCCCCCCCACAGGGAGTGGCTACACCTTC
TRBD1,TRBJ1-3,NA,TRBV5-4,CASSLNRGQRGNTIYF,TGTGCCAGCAGCCTGAACAGGGGCCAGCGGGGAAACACCATATATTTT
TRBD1,TRBJ1-2,NA,TRBV19,CASSRGQGRTYGYTF,TGTGCCAGTAGTAGGGGACAGGGTCGAACCTATGGCTACACCTTC
TRBD1,TRBJ1-6,NA,TRBV19,CASSPRYRGEDSPLHF,TGTGCCAGTAGTCCGCGATACAGGGGTGAGGATTCACCCCTCCACTTT
NA,TRBJ2-3,NA,TRBV27,CASSLSSSTDTQYF,TGTGCCAGCAGCTTATCCTCTAGCACAGATACGCAGTATTTT
NA,TRBJ1-5,NA,TRBV28,CASTGEGPGPQHF,TGTGCCAGCACCGGGGAGGGGCCAGGGCCCCAGCATTTT
TRBD2,TRBJ2-2,NA,TRBV5-1,CASSPWTSGGPSNTGELFF,TGCGCCAGCAGCCCCTGGACTAGCGGGGGGCCCTCGAACACCGGGGAGCTGTTTTTT
NA,TRBJ1-3,NA,TRBV4-3,CASSQEGSGNTIYF,TGCGCCAGCAGCCAAGAGGGCTCTGGAAACACCATATATTTT
TRBD2,TRBJ2-1,NA,TRBV19,CASRETGTRVEQFF,TGTGCCAGTAGGGAGACCGGGACTAGGGTTGAGCAGTTCTTC
NA,TRBJ2-7,NA,TRBV19,CASSIEARAYEQYF,TGTGCCAGTAGTATAGAAGCGAGAGCCTACGAGCAGTACTTC
NA,TRBJ2-7,NA,TRBV7-9,CASTPSGGVDEQYF,TGTGCCAGCACCCCGTCGGGCGGGGTCGACGAGCAGTACTTC
TRBD1,TRBJ2-2,NA,TRBV5-1,CASSLVEQGETGELFF,TGCGCCAGCAGCTTGGTGGAGCAGGGGGAAACCGGGGAGCTGTTTTTT
TRBD1,TRBJ2-7,once,TRBV6-5,CASSSTGGYEQYF,TGTGCCAGCAGTTCGACAGGGGGCTACGAGCAGTACTTC
TRBD2,TRBJ2-1,NA,TRBV5-4,CASSLWGGSYNEQFF,TGTGCCAGCAGCTTATGGGGGGGCTCCTACAATGAGCAGTTCTTC
NA,TRBJ1-1,NA,TRBV11-2,CASSLTGGTEAFF,TGTGCCAGCAGCCTAACAGGAGGCACTGAAGCTTTCTTT
NA,TRBJ1-2,NA,TRBV27,CASSPQWDNGYTF,TGTGCCAGCAGTCCACAGTGGGACAACGGCTACACCTTC
TRBD1,TRBJ1-3,NA,TRBV7-9,CASSSQTGGLDTIYF,TGTGCCAGCAGCTCTCAGACAGGGGGCTTGGACACCATATATTTT
TRBD1,TRBJ1-3,NA,TRBV15,CATSTQDRDRDF,TGTGCCACCAGCACCCAAGACCGGGACAGGGATTTT
NA,TRBJ1-1,NA,TRBV10-1,CASSVAGLGTEAFF,TGCGCCAGCAGTGTCGCGGGGCTGGGGACTGAAGCTTTCTTT
NA,TRBJ2-1,few,TRBV10-3,CAISEGGNEQFF,TGTGCCATCAGTGAAGGGGGAAATGAGCAGTTCTTC
TRBD2,TRBJ2-7,NA,TRBV27,CASRGGFYEQYF,TGTGCCAGCAGGGGGGGGTTCTACGAGCAGTACTTC
NA,TRBJ2-7,once,TRBV25-1,CASSQDVYQYF,TGTGCCAGCAGCCAGGACGTTTACCAGTACTTC
TRBD1,TRBJ1-1,NA,TRBV5-4,CASSRGQMNTEAFF,TGTGCCAGCAGCCGGGGACAGATGAACACTGAAGCTTTCTTT
NA,TRBJ2-7,NA,TRBV9,CASSVDGGPDIEQYF,TGTGCCAGCAGCGTAGATGGGGGCCCCGATATCGAGCAGTACTTC
NA,TRBJ1-6,NA,TRBV9,CASSVDGGRHSPLHF,TGTGCCAGCAGCGTAGACGGGGGAAGGCATTCACCCCTCCACTTT
NA,TRBJ1-2,NA,TRBV9,CASSVPNDGANYGYTF,TGTGCCAGCAGCGTTCCGAACGACGGAGCTAACTATGGCTACACCTTC
NA,TRBJ2-7,NA,TRBV25-1,CASSEERSQYF,TGTGCCAGCAGTGAAGAAAGGTCGCAGTACTTC